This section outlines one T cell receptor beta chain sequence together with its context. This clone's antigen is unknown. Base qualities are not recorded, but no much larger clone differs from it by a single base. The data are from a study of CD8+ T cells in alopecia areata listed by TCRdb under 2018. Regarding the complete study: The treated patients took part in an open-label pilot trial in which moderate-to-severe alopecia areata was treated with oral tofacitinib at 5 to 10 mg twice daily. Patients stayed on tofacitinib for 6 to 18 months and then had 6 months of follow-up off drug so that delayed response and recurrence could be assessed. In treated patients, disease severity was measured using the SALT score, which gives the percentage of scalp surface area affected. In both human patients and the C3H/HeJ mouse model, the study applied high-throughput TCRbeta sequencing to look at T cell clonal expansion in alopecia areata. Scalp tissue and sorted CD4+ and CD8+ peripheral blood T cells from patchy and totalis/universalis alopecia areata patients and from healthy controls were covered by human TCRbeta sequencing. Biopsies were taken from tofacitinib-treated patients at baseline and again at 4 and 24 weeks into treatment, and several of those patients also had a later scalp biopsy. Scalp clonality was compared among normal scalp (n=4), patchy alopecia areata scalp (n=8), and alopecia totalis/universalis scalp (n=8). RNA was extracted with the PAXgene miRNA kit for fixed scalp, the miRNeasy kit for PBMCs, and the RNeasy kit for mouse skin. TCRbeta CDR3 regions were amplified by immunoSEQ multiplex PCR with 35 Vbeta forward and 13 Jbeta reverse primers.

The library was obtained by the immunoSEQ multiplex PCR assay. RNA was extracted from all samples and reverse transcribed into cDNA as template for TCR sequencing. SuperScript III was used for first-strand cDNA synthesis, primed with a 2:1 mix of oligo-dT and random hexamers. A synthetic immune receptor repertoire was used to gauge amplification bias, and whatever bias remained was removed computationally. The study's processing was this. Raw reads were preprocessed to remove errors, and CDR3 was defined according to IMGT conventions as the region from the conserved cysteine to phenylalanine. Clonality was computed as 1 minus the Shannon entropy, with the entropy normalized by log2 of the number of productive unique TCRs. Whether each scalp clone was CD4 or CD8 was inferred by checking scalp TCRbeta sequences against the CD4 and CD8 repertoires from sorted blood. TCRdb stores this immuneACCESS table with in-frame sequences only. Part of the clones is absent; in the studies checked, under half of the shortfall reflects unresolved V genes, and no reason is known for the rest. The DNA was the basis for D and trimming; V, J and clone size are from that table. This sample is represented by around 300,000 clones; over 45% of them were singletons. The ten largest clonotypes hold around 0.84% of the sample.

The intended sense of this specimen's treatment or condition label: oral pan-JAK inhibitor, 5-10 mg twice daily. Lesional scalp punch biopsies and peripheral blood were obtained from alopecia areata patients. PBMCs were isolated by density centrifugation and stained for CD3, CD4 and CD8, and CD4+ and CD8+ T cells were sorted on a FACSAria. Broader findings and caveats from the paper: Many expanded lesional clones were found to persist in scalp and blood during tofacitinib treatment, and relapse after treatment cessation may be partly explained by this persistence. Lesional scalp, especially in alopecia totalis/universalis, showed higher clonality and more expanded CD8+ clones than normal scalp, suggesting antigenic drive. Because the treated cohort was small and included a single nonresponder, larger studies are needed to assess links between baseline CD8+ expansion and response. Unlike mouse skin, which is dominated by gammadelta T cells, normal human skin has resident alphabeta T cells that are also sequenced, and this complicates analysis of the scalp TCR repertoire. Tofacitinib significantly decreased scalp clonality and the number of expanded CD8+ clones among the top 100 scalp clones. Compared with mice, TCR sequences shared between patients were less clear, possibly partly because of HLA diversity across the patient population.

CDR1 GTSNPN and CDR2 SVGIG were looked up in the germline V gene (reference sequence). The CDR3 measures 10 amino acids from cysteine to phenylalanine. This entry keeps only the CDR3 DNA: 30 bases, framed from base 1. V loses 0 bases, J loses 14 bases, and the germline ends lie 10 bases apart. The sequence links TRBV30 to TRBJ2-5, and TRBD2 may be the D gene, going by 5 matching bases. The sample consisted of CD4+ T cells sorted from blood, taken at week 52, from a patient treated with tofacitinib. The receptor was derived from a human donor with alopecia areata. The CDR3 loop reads CAWSVRRVYF. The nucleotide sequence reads TGTGCCTGGAGTGTACGGCGGGTCTACTTC.